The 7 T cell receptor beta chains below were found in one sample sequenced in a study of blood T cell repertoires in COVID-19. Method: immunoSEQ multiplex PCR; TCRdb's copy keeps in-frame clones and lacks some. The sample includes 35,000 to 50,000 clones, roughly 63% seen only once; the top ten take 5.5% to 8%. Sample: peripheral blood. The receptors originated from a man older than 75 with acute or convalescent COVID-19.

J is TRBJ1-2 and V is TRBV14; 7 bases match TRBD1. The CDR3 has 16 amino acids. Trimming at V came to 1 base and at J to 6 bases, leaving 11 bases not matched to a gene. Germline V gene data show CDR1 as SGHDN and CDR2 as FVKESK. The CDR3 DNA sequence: TGTGCCAGCAGCCAAGGGTTATGGAGACAGGGCGATGGCTACACCTTC. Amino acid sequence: CASSQGLWRQGDGYTF.

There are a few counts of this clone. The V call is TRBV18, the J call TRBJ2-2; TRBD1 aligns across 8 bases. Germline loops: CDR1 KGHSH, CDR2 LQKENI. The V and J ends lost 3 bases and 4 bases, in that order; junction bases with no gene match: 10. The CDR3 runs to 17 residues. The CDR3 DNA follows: TGTGCCAGCTCACCTGCGGCTTGGACAGGGAGCACCGGGGAGCTGTTTTTT. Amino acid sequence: CASSPAAWTGSTGELFF.

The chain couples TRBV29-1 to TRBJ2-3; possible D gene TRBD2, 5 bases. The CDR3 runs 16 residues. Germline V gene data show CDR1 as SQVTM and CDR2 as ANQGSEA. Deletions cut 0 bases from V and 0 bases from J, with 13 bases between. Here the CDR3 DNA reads TGCAGCGTTGAAGACAAACTAGGAACTAGCACAGATACGCAGTATTTT. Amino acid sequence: CSVEDKLGTSTDTQYF.

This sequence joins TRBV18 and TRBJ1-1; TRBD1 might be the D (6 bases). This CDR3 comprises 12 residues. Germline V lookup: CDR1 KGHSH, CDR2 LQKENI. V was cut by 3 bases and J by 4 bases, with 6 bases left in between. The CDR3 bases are TGTGCCAGCTCACCGGACAGCACTGAAGCTTTCTTT. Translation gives CASSPDSTEAFF. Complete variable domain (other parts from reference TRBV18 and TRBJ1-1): NAGVMQNPRHLVRRRGQEARLRCSPMKGHSHVYWYRQLPEEGLKFMVYLQKENIIDESGMPKERFSAEFPKEGPSILRIQQVVRGDSAAYFCASSPDSTEAFFGQGTRLTVV.

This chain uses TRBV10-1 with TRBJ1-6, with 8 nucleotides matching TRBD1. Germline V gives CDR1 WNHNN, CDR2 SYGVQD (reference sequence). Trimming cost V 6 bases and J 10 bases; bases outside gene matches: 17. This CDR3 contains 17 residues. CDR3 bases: TGCGCCAGCAGCCCGGCACCGGGACAGGTTCGGAGCTCACCCCTCCACTTT. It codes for CASSPAPGQVRSSPLHF.

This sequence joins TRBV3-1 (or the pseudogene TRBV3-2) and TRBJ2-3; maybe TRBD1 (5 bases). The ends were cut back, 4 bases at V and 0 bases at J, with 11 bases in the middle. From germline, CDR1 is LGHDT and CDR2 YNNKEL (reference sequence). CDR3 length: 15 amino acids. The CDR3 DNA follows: TGTGCCAGCAGCCTGTTAGGGGCCAGCACAGATACGCAGTATTTT. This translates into CASSLLGASTDTQYF.

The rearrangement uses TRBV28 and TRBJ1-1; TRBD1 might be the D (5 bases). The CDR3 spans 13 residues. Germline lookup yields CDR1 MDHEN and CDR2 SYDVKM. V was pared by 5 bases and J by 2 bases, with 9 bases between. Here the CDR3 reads CASSTTVNTEAFF. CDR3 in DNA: TGTGCCAGCAGTACGACAGTAAACACTGAAGCTTTCTTT.